This T cell receptor beta chain originates from a study of T-cell memory formation after mild COVID-19. The CDR3 spans 13 residues. Trimming shortened V by 6 bases and J by 4 bases, and 12 bases separated the two germline ends. General observations from the study: The CD4+ clones that contracted clustered mainly within CM and EM, and the CD8+ clones concentrated in EMRA.

TCRdb ran MiXCR on the 5' RACE reads and lists one entry per CDR3 protein. The table has over 350,000 distinct CDR3 sequences, roughly a quarter seen once. A few counts support this clonotype. As yet, its antigen is unknown. This rearrangement joins TRBV12-3 or TRBV12-4 to TRBJ1-1; tentatively, D is TRBD1 (6 bases). Sequencing used PBMCs or a T cell subset sorted from them (not recorded which). This clonotype was obtained from an adult woman who had mild COVID-19 (a few samples of this study predate the infection). Cell type and time point are not known. The CDR3, as DNA: TGTGCCAGCAGACCGACAGGTTTCACTGAAGCTTTCTTT. Translated, it gives CASRPTGFTEAFF.